The 2 T cell receptor beta chains given below trace back to one sample, sequenced in a study of immune heterogeneity within non-small cell lung tumors. Each sample used approximately 570 ng of genomic DNA from bulk tumor tissue. Surgical sampling yielded several biopsies per primary tumor (spaced far apart). Each patient presented with untreated, newly diagnosed non-small cell lung cancer and received curative surgery. A first 10-cycle multiplex round used 32 V-gene and 13 J-gene primers on TCR beta CDR3. TCRdb itself ran the multiplex PCR reads through MiXCR, one entry per CDR3 protein. The sample holds roughly 13,000 distinct CDR3 sequences, approximately 20% seen once. Sequencing input: lung tumor tissue. These receptors all stem from a man aged 55 to 70 with non-small cell lung cancer.

Points on this clonotype: Sequence at one end of the junction differs from germline and may be a read error. This chain uses TRBV6-1 with TRBJ1-2, with no clear D. The CDR3 consists of 12 residues. Germline V gives CDR1 MNHNS, CDR2 SASEGT. The CDR3 spells CASSEANYGYTF. The CDR3 nucleotides read TGTGCCAGCAGCGAAGCTAACTATGGCTACACCTTC.

This clonotype turned up a few times. The chain employs TRBV29-1 and TRBJ1-2, with D hard to call. Germline CDR1 reads SQVTM; CDR2 reads ANQGSEA. This CDR3 spans 12 amino acids. V was shortened by 4 bases and J by 1 base, with 7 bases between the two germline ends. The CDR3 region is CSVGVSNYGYTF. For the CDR3, the DNA is TGCAGCGTTGGGGTCAGTAACTATGGCTACACCTTC.